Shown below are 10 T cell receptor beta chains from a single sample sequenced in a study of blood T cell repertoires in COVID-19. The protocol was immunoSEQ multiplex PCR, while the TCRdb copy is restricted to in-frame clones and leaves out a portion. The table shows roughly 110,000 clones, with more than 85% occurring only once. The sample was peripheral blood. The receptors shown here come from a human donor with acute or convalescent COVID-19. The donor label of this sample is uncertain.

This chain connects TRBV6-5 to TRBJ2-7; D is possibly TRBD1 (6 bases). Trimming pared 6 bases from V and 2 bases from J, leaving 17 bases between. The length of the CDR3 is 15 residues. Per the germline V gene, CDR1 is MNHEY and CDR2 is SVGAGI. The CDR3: CASRTAGTFTYEQYF. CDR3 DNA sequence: TGTGCCAGCAGAACGGCCGGGACATTCACCTACGAGCAGTACTTC.

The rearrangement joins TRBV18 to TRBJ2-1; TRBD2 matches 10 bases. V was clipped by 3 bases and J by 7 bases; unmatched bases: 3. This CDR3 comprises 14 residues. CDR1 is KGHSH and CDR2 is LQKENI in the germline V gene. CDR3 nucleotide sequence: TGTGCCAGCTCACCCGGGACTAGCGCTAATGAGCAGTTCTTC. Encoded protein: CASSPGTSANEQFF.

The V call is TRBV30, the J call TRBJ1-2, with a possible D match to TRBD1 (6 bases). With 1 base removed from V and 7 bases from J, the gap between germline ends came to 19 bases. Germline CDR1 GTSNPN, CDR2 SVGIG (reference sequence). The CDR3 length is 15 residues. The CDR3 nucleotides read TGTGCCTGGAGTGCTTATAGCTCGGACAGACTTGGCTACACCTTC. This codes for CAWSAYSSDRLGYTF.

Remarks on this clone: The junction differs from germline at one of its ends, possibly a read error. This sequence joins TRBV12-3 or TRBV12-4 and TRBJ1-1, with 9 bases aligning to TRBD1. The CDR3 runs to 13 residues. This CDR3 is CASSLDRGSLVLF. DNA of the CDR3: TGTGCCAGCAGTTTGGACAGGGGATCGCTAGTTCTCTTT.

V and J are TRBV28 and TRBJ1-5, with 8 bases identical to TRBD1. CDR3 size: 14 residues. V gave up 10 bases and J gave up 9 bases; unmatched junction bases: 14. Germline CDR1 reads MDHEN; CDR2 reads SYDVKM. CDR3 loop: CATSGQALRWPQHF. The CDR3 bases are TGTGCCACCTCGGGACAGGCCCTGCGGTGGCCCCAGCATTTT.

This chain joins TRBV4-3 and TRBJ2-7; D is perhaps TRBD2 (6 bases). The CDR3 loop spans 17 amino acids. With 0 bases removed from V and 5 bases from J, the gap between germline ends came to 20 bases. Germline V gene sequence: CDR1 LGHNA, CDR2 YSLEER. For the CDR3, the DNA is TGCGCCAGCAGCCAAGATTTCTCTAGCGAGCTCTGGAACGAGCAGTACTTC. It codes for CASSQDFSSELWNEQYF.

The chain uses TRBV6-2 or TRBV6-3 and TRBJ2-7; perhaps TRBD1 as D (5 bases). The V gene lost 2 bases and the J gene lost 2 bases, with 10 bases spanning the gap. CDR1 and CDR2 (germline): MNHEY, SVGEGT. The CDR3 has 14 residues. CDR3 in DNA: TGTGCCAGCAGTTACCCAGGGATTACCTACGAGCAGTACTTC. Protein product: CASSYPGITYEQYF.

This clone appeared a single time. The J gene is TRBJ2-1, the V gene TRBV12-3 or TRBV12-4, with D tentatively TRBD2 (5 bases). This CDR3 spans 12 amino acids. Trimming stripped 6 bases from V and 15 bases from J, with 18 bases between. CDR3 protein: CASSLSGIRTFF. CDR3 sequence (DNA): TGTGCCAGCAGCCTATCCGGGATTAGGACGTTCTTC.

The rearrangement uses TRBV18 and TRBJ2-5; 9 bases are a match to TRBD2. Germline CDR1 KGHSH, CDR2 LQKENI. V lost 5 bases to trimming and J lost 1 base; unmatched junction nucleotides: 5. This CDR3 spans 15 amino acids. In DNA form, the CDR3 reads TGTGCCAGCTCAGAAACTAGCGGGTCCCAAGAGACCCAGTACTTC. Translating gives CASSETSGSQETQYF.

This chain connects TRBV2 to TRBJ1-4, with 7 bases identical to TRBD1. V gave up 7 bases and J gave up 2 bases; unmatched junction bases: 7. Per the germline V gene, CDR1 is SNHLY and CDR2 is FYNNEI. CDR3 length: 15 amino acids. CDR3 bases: TGTGCCAGCAACCTCAGACAGGGCACTAATGAAAAACTGTTTTTT. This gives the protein CASNLRQGTNEKLFF. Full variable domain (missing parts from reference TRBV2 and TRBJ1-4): EPEVTQTPSHQVTQMGQEVILRCVPISNHLYFYWYRQILGQKVEFLVSFYNNEISEKSEIFDDQFSVERPDGSNFTLKIRSTKLEDSAMYFCASNLRQGTNEKLFFGSGTQLSVL.